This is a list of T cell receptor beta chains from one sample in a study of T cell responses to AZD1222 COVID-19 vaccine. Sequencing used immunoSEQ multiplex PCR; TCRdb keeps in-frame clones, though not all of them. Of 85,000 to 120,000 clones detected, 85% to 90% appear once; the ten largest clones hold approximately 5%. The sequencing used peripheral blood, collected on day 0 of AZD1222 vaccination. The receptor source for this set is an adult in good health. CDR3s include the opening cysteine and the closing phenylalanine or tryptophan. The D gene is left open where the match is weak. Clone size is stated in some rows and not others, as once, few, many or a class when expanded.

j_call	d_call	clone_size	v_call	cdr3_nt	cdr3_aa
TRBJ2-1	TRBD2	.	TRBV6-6	TGTGCCAGCAGTGACACGGGACTAAACAATGAGCAGTTCTTC	CASSDTGLNNEQFF
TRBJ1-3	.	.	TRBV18	TGTGCCAGCTCACTTGACGGGTCCTCTGGAAACACCATATATTTT	CASSLDGSSGNTIYF
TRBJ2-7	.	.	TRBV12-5	TGTGCTAGTGGCCTCCCCTCCGAGCAGTACTTC	CASGLPSEQYF
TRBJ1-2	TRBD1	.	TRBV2	TGTGCCAGAAGGACAGGGGGACGGGGCTACACCTTC	CARRTGGRGYTF
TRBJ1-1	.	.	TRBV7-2	TGTGCCAGCAGCCCACAACTAGGGGTACAGGCTTTCTTT	CASSPQLGVQAFF
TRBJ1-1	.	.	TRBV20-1	TGCAGTGCACCTTTGAACACTGAAGCTTTCTTT	CSAPLNTEAFF
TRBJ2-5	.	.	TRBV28	TGTGCCAGCAGTTTAGCCCCAACAGCAACAGAGACCCAGTACTTC	CASSLAPTATETQYF
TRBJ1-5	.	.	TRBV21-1	TGTGCCAGCAGCAAAGGGCCCTGCGGCTGGGCTCAGCCCCAGCATTTT	CASSKGPCGWAQPQHF
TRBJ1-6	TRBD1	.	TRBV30	TGTGCCGGACAACAGGGGGCTAATTCACCCCTCCACTTT	CAGQQGANSPLHF
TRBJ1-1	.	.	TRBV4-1	TGCGCCAGCAGCCCTCTCGGGGTCTCGGGGGAAAAAGCTTTCTTT	CASSPLGVSGEKAFF
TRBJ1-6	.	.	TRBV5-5	TGTGCCAGCAGCCCGTGGACAGATAATTCACCCCTCCACTTT	CASSPWTDNSPLHF
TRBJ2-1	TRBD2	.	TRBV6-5	TGTGCCAGCAATCCAACTAGCGGGTACAATGAGCAGTTCTTC	CASNPTSGYNEQFF
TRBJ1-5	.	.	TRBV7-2	TGTGCCAGCAGCTTAGGTCCGGATCAGCCCCAGCATTTT	CASSLGPDQPQHF
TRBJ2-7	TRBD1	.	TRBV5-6	TGTGCCAGCAGCTTGTCTCCGGGACAGGGTTACGAGCAGTACTTC	CASSLSPGQGYEQYF
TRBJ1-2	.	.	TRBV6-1	TGTGCCAGCAGTGACGGCAGAAACTATGGCTACACCTTC	CASSDGRNYGYTF
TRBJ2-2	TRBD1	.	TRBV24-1	TGTGCCACCAGTGACTACAGGGGTGGGGCGAACACCGGGGAGCTGTTTTTT	CATSDYRGGANTGELFF
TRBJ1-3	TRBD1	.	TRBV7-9	TGTGCCAGCAGCTCGACAGGGACTGGAAACACCATATATTTT	CASSSTGTGNTIYF
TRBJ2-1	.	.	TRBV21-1	TGTGCCAGCAGCAAATCAAAGGGCGGGAGCTCCTACAATGAGCAGTTCTTC	CASSKSKGGSSYNEQFF
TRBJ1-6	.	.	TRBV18	TGTGCCAGCTCGCGTGAGGGGTTTAATTCACCCCTCCACTTT	CASSREGFNSPLHF
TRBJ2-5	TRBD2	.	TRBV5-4	TGTGCCAGCAGCTTCCGACTAGCGGGAGAAGAGACCCAGTACTTC	CASSFRLAGEETQYF
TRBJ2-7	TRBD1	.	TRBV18	TGTGCCAGCTCACTCGGACAGGGGCAGCTGGGGGAGCAGTACTTC	CASSLGQGQLGEQYF
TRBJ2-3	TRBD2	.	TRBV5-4	TGTGCCAGCAGCCGGACTAGCGGGAGGGCTGGGACAGATACGCAGTATTTT	CASSRTSGRAGTDTQYF
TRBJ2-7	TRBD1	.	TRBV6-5	TGTGCCAGCAGAACTTCCTTGGGACAGGGCTACGAGCAGTACTTC	CASRTSLGQGYEQYF
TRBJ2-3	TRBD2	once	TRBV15	TGTGCCACCAGCAGTTCTCGGACTAGCGGTGGTAGGCAGTATTTT	CATSSSRTSGGRQYF
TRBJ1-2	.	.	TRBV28	TGTGCCAGCAGGGGGATATATGGCTACACCTTC	CASRGIYGYTF
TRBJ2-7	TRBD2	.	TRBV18	TGTGCCAGCTCACCAGGGGCTAGCGGGAGGGACGAGCAGTACTTC	CASSPGASGRDEQYF
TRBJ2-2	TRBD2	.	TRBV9	TGTGCCAGCAGCGTTCTGGCGGGAGTGTACACCGGGGAGCTGTTTTTT	CASSVLAGVYTGELFF
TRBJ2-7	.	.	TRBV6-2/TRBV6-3	TGTGCCAGCAGCCATTCCTACGAGCAGTACTTC	CASSHSYEQYF
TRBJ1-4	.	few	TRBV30	TGTGCCTGGAGTATGGTTGCTAATGAAAAACTGTTTTTT	CAWSMVANEKLFF
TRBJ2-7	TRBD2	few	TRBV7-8	TGTGCCAGCAGCTTAGTGGCTAGCGGAACCTACGAGCAGTACTTC	CASSLVASGTYEQYF
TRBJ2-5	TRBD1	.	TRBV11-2	TGTGCCAGCAGCTTTGGGACAGGGGGGAACCAAGAGACCCAGTACTTC	CASSFGTGGNQETQYF
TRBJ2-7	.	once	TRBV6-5	TGTGCCAGCAGTCGAGTACAGGGTTATCAAGAGCAGTACTTC	CASSRVQGYQEQYF
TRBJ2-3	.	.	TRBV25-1	TGTGCCAGCAGTCTGACTATGAAGCAGTATTTT	CASSLTMKQYF
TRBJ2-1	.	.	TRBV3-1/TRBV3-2	TGTGCCAGCAGCCAAGAACACAACTCCTACAATGAGCAGTTCTTC	CASSQEHNSYNEQFF
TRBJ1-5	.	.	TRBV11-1	TGTGCCAGCAGCTTAGGAGAGGCAGGGTGGTGTCAGCCCCAGCATTTT	CASSLGEAGWCQPQHF
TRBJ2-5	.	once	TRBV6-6	TGTGCCAGCAGTTACTCGTGGCTACAGGGTGAGACCCAGTACTTC	CASSYSWLQGETQYF
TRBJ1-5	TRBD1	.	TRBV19	TGTGCCAGTAGTATTAGGAACAGGGGGCGAAAGCAGCCCCAGCATTTT	CASSIRNRGRKQPQHF
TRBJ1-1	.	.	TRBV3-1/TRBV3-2	TGTGCCAGCACCCCGGCGGCCACCAACACTGAAGCTTTCTTT	CASTPAATNTEAFF
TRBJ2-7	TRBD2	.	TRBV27	TGTGCCAGCAGTCTTATCCAGACTAGCGGGATCTACGAGCAGTACTTC	CASSLIQTSGIYEQYF
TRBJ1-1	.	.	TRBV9	TGTGCCAGCAGCGAGGCCCTGGCAGGGATGAACACTGAAGCTTTCTTT	CASSEALAGMNTEAFF
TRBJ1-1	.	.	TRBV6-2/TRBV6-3	TGTGCCAGCAGCTCCGGACGGCTGAACACTGAAGCTTTCTTT	CASSSGRLNTEAFF
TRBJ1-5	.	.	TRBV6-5	TGTGCCAGCAGTTCGCCCGGGGGGTATAGCAATCAGCCCCAGCATTTT	CASSSPGGYSNQPQHF
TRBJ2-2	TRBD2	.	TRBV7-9	TGTGCCAGCAGCCCCCCCGCGGGGGGGGCGGGCACCGGGGAGCTGTTTTTT	CASSPPAGGAGTGELFF
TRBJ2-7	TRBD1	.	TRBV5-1	TGCGCCAGCAGCTTGGGACAGGGGAACTACGAGCAGTACTTC	CASSLGQGNYEQYF
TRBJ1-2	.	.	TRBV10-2	TGCGCCAGCAGTGAAAATCTGAACTATGGCTACACCTTC	CASSENLNYGYTF
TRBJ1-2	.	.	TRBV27	TGTGCCAGCAGTTTGGGGGGCGTTGGCTACACCTTC	CASSLGGVGYTF
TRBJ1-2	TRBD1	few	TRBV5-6	TGTGCCAGCAGCTTACGGGGACAGGGGCTTGACTACACCTTC	CASSLRGQGLDYTF
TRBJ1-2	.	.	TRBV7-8	TGTGCCAGCAGCTCACAGAGAAACTATGGCTACACCTTC	CASSSQRNYGYTF
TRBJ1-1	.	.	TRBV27	TGTGCCAGCACCTTCCCAGGGAGCACTGAAGCTTTCTTT	CASTFPGSTEAFF
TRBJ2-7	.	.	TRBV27	TGTGCCAGCTCCAAAAAGTGGGACGCGACCTACGAGCAGTACTTC	CASSKKWDATYEQYF
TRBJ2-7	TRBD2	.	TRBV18	TGTGCCAGCTCACCGGGGACTAGCGGTGGCCAGCAGTACTTC	CASSPGTSGGQQYF
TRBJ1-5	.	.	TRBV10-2	TGCGCCAGCAGTGATACAGGGCAACAGCCCCAGCATTTT	CASSDTGQQPQHF
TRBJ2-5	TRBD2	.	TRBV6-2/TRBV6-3	TGTGCCAGCAGTTATTTCGGACTAGCGGGAGGGCCTGAGACCCAGTACTTC	CASSYFGLAGGPETQYF